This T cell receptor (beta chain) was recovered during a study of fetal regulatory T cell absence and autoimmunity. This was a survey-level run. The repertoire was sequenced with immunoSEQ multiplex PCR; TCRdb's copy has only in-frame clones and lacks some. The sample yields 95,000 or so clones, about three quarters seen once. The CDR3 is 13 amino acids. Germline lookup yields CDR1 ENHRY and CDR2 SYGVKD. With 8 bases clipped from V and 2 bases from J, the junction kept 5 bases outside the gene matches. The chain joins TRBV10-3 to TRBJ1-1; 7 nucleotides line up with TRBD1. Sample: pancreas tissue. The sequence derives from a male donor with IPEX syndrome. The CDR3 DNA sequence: TGTGCCATCTCGGGACAGCGAAACACTGAAGCTTTCTTT. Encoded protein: CAISGQRNTEAFF.